This TCR beta chain was profiled in a study of graft-versus-host responses after intestinal transplantation. Study-level background: Multivisceral, liver-intestinal, or isolated intestinal grafts went to recipients. Tacrolimus and steroids were given for two to four years to all recipients after anti-thymocyte globulin induction.

Study-wide results and caveats: Some GvH clones appeared in ileal mucosa or blood before recipient bone marrow.

Of note for this clone: Its target is unknown.

This CDR3 has 14 residues. Germline CDR1 and CDR2: LNHDA and SQIVND (reference sequence). Trimming took 3 bases from V and 10 from J; bases not matched to a gene: 8. Sequencing used immunoSEQ multiplex PCR; TCRdb keeps in-frame clones, though not all of them. The table includes 85,000 to 100,000 clones, approximately 87% detected once. This sample comprised unstimulated CD4+ T cells sorted from spleen or lymph node cells, obtained before intestinal transplant. This clonotype was obtained from a human donor who received an intestinal transplant. This chain joins TRBV19 and TRBJ2-1; 8 bases match TRBD2. DNA for the CDR3: TGTGCCAGTAGTATTGCCCAGCGGGGGACCGAGCAGTTCTTC. It yields the protein CASSIAQRGTEQFF.